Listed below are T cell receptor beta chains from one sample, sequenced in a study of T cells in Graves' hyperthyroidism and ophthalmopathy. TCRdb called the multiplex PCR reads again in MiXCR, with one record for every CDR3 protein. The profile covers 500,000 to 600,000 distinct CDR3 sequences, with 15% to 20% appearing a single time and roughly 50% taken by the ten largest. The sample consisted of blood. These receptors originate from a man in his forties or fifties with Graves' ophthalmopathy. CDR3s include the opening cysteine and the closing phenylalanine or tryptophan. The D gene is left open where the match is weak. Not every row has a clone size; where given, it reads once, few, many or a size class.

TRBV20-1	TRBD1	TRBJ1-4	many	CSASRGLSEKLFF	TGCAGTGCTAGCAGGGGGCTTAGTGAAAAACTGTTTTTT
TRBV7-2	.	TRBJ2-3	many	CASSFWDSTDTQYF	TGTGCCAGCAGCTTTTGGGACAGCACAGATACGCAGTATTTT
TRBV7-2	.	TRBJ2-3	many	CASSLYTDTQYF	TGTGCCAGCAGCTTATACACAGATACGCAGTATTTT
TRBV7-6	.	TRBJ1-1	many	CASRGRLNTEAFF	TGTGCCAGCAGAGGACGGCTAAACACTGAAGCTTTCTTT
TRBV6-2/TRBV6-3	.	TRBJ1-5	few	CASSSRATQPQHF	TGTGCCAGCAGCTCCAGGGCGACTCAGCCCCAGCATTTT
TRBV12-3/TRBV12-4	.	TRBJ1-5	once	CASSPRSQPQHF	TGTGCCAGCAGTCCCCGGTCTCAGCCCCAGCATTTT
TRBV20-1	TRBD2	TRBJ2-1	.	CSAIRTRSYNEQFF	TGCAGTGCTATCCGGACTAGGTCCTACAATGAGCAGTTCTTC
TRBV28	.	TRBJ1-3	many	CASTTTELSGNTIYF	TGTGCCAGCACCACGACGGAGCTCTCTGGAAACACCATATATTTT
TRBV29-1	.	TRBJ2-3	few	CSVAGGGNRDTQYF	TGCAGCGTTGCAGGGGGGGGGAACAGAGATACGCAGTATTTT
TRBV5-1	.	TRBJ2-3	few	CASSPPEGSGRTDTQYF	TGCGCCAGCAGCCCTCCTGAGGGTAGCGGCCGCACAGATACGCAGTATTTT
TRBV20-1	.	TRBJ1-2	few	CSAVMGLNYGYTF	TGCAGTGCCGTTATGGGCCTTAACTATGGCTACACCTTC
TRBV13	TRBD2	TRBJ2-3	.	CASSTRTSGRRTDTQYF	TGTGCCAGCAGCACCAGGACTAGCGGGAGGCGCACAGATACGCAGTATTTT
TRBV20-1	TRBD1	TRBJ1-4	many	CSARQGARTNEKLFF	TGCAGTGCAAGACAGGGGGCAAGAACTAATGAAAAACTGTTTTTT
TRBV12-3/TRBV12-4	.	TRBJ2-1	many	CASRRGIQLDEQFF	TGTGCCAGCAGACGTGGGATACAGTTGGATGAGCAGTTCTTC
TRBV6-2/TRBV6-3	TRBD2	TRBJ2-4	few	CASSSGTSVNIQYF	TGTGCCAGCAGTTCGGGGACTAGCGTAAACATTCAGTACTTC
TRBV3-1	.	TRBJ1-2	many	CASSQDLPDLGYGYTF	TGTGCCAGCAGCCAAGATCTGCCAGATCTCGGCTATGGCTACACCTTC
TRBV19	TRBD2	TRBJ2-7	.	CASSLRGTIPYEQYF	TGTGCCAGTAGTTTAAGAGGGACTATTCCCTACGAGCAGTACTTC
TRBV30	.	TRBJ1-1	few	CALRPGMNTEAFF	TGTGCCCTTCGGCCGGGTATGAACACTGAAGCTTTCTTT
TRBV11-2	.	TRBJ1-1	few	CASSPSLGGAFF	TGTGCCAGCAGCCCCTCTCTGGGGGGAGCTTTCTTT
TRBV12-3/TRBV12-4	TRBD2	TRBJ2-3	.	CASRLAGGTTDTQYF	TGTGCCAGCAGGCTAGCGGGGGGGACGACAGATACGCAGTATTTT
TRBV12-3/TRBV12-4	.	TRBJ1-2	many	CASSERRQALRGYTF	TGTGCCAGCAGCGAGAGAAGACAGGCTCTGCGCGGCTACACCTTC